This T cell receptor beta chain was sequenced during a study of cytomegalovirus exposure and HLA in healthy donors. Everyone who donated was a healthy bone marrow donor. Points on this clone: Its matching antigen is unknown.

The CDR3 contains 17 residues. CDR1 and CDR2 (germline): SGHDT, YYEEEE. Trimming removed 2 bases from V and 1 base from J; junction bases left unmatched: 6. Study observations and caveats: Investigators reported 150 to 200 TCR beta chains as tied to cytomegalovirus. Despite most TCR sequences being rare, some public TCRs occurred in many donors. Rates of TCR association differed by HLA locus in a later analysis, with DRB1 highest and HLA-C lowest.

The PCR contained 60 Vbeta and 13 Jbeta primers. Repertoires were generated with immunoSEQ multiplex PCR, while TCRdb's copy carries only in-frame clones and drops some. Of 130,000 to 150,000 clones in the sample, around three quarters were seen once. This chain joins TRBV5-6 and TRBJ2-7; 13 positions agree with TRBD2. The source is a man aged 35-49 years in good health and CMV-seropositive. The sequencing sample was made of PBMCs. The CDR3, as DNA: TGTGCCAGCAGCTTACTAGCGGGAGGGCCCCTATCCTACGAGCAGTACTTC. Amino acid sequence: CASSLLAGGPLSYEQYF.